The 29 T cell receptor beta chains listed next were all sequenced from one sample in a study of control samples from healthy donors and cancer patients. Sequencing used immunoSEQ multiplex PCR; TCRdb keeps in-frame clones, though not all of them. The sample has tens of thousands of clones, about 80% seen once. Material for sequencing was PBMCs. The source is a woman aged 45-65 years with lung cancer.

The CDR3 sequence: CASSLIWDTEAFF. In nucleotides, the CDR3 is TGTGCCAGCAGCTTAATCTGGGACACTGAAGCTTTCTTT. The chain carries TRBV7-9 and TRBJ1-1; D not resolved. V gave up 2 bases and J gave up 3 bases, with 7 bases separating them. Per the germline V gene, CDR1 is SEHNR and CDR2 is FQNEAQ (reference sequence). The CDR3 sequence is 13 residues long. The full variable domain, with the rest looked up from reference TRBV7-9 and TRBJ1-1, is DTGVSQNPRHKITKRGQNVTFRCDPISEHNRLYWYRQTLGQGPEFLTYFQNEAQLEKSRLLSDRFSAERPKGSFSTLEIQRTEQGDSAMYLCASSLIWDTEAFFGQGTRLTVV.

This clone was seen once. This rearrangement joins TRBV2 to TRBJ1-1; D is possibly TRBD1 (6 bases). CDR1 SNHLY and CDR2 FYNNEI come from the germline V gene. Trimming took off 6 bases at V and 1 base at J, with 15 bases between the two ends. The CDR3 consists of 15 residues. The CDR3 nucleotides are TGTGCCAGCAGCCTAACGGGACACGGGAACACTGAAGCTTTCTTT. Its translation: CASSLTGHGNTEAFF.

The J gene is TRBJ1-4, the V gene TRBV11-2; a possible D gene is TRBD1 (6 bases). The V end was cut by 0 bases, the J end by 4 bases, with 6 bases between. The CDR3 totals 14 residues. Per germline, CDR1 SGHAT and CDR2 FQNNGV. The DNA of the CDR3 is TGTGCCAGCAGCTTAGACAGGGGTAATGAAAAACTGTTTTTT. Protein: CASSLDRGNEKLFF.

This chain connects TRBV30 to TRBJ1-2; TRBD1 aligns across 8 bases. In germline, CDR1 is GTSNPN, CDR2 SVGIG (reference sequence). V lost 2 bases to trimming and J lost 5 bases; unmatched junction nucleotides: 4. The CDR3 is made up of 13 amino acids. The CDR3 sequence: CAWSRDRWYGYTF. CDR3 DNA: TGTGCCTGGAGTAGGGACAGGTGGTATGGCTACACCTTC.

This clone appeared a few times. This rearrangement joins TRBV27 to TRBJ2-7; a weak D match, TRBD1 (6 bases). Trimming removed 3 bases at V and 3 bases at J, with 6 bases between. This CDR3 region has 12 residues. The V gene's germline CDR1 is MNHEY and CDR2 SMNVEV (reference sequence). Here the CDR3 DNA reads TGTGCCAGCAGTTTCAGGGGCTACGAGCAGTACTTC. Translating it yields CASSFRGYEQYF.

The gene calls are TRBV2 and TRBJ2-2; D not resolved. The V gene lost 6 bases and the J gene lost 7 bases, with 9 bases spanning the gap. The CDR3 runs to 12 residues. CDR1 SNHLY and CDR2 FYNNEI come from the germline V gene. The CDR3 here is CASRLSGGELFF. CDR3 nucleotide sequence: TGTGCCAGCAGGCTTTCAGGCGGGGAGCTGTTTTTT.

This clone was picked up a small number of times. The chain employs TRBV5-6 and TRBJ2-4; the match to TRBD1 covers 9 bases. The CDR3 runs 13 residues. Trimming cost V 5 bases and J 5 bases; bases outside gene matches: 2. The germline V gene has CDR1 SGHDT and CDR2 YYEEEE. CDR3 in amino acids: CASRRQGENIQYF. The CDR3 region has the DNA TGTGCCAGCAGGCGACAGGGGGAAAACATTCAGTACTTC. Supplemented by reference TRBV5-6 and TRBJ2-4, the full variable domain reads DAGVTQSPTHLIKTRGQQVTLRCSPKSGHDTVSWYQQALGQGPQFIFQYYEEEERQRGNFPDRFSGHQFPNYSSELNVNALLLGDSALYLCASRRQGENIQYFGAGTRLSVL.

The V gene is TRBV21-1, the J gene TRBJ1-5. TRBV21-1 is a pseudogene locus. The CDR3 contains 8 residues. CDR3 sequence: CASQPQHF. In nucleotides, the CDR3 is TGTGCCTCTCAGCCCCAGCATTTT.

The V call is TRBV6-4, the J call TRBJ1-2; 10 bases map to TRBD1. Germline trimming cut 6 bases from V and 3 bases from J; bases unmatched to any gene: 7. The germline gives CDR1 MRHNA, CDR2 SNTAGT. CDR3 size: 15 residues. CDR3 in amino acids: CASRPTGTGDYGYTF. DNA of the CDR3: TGTGCCAGCAGACCGACCGGGACAGGGGACTATGGCTACACCTTC.

The table lists this clone with a few counts. This chain links TRBV7-2 with TRBJ1-4; D unclear. With 1 base removed from V and 0 bases from J, the gap between germline ends came to 6 bases. The germline V gene has CDR1 SGHTA and CDR2 FQGNSA. The CDR3 loop spans 15 amino acids. In DNA, the CDR3 is TGTGCCAGCAGCTTAGTAGGGACAACTAATGAAAAACTGTTTTTT. Its protein is CASSLVGTTNEKLFF. The full variable domain, rest sourced from reference TRBV7-2 and TRBJ1-4, is GAGVSQSPSNKVTEKGKDVELRCDPISGHTALYWYRQSLGQGLEFLIYFQGNSAPDKSGLPSDRFSAERTGGSVSTLTIQRTQQEDSAVYLCASSLVGTTNEKLFFGSGTQLSVL.

The chain links TRBV5-1 to TRBJ1-2; TRBD1 aligns across 9 bases. The CDR3 is made up of 15 amino acids. Germline-derived CDR1 and CDR2 are SGHRS and YFSETQ. J gave up 8 bases and V 2 bases, and 10 bases lay outside the gene matches. In DNA form, the CDR3 reads TGCGCCAGCAGCTTCGCGGGACAGGGTATCGGAGGCTACACCTTC. It encodes CASSFAGQGIGGYTF.

This rearrangement joins TRBV6-5 to TRBJ1-1; D gene ambiguous. Germline CDR1 and CDR2: MNHEY and SVGAGI. This CDR3 spans 14 amino acids. V lost 5 bases, J lost 0 bases, and 10 bases lay in between. The CDR3 region has the DNA TGTGCCAGCAGTCTTAGGACGGTGAACACTGAAGCTTTCTTT. The encoded protein is CASSLRTVNTEAFF.

The genes are TRBV28 and TRBJ2-5; perhaps TRBD2 as D (5 bases). The CDR3 has 13 amino acids. Trimming shortened V by 5 bases and J by 5 bases, and 12 bases separated the two germline ends. The germline gives CDR1 MDHEN, CDR2 SYDVKM. CDR3 loop: CASSPGLGETQYF. Here the CDR3 DNA reads TGTGCCAGCAGTCCCGGACTGGGGGAGACCCAGTACTTC.

The CDR3 DNA follows: TGTGCCAGCCGGTCCAAGACAGGGGGTGGGGGAAAACTGTTTTTT. This translates into CASRSKTGGGGKLFF. The chain is built from TRBV21-1 and TRBJ1-4; the table's D call of TRBD1 was not tested on the DNA. TRBV21-1 has pseudogene status. This CDR3 has 15 amino acids.

The rearrangement joins TRBV3-1 (or the pseudogene TRBV3-2) to TRBJ1-2, with D unclear. The germline V and J ends were trimmed by 1 base and 1 base, with 22 bases remaining between them. The CDR3 consists of 19 residues. The V gene's germline CDR1 is LGHDT and CDR2 YNNKEL (reference sequence). The CDR3, as DNA: TGTGCCAGCAGCCAAGTAGTGATTGAGGTCCCGCCTGATAACTATGGCTACACCTTC. Amino acid sequence: CASSQVVIEVPPDNYGYTF.

This clone was observed a handful of times. V and J are TRBV6-6 and TRBJ2-7, with 9 bases lining up with TRBD2. The CDR3 covers 15 residues. After removal of 6 bases from V and 2 bases from J, the junction contained 8 bases not matched to a gene. The germline V gene encodes CDR1 MNHNY and CDR2 SVGAGI (reference sequence). The CDR3: CASSPESGGPYEQYF. CDR3 nucleotide sequence: TGTGCCAGCAGCCCCGAGAGCGGGGGGCCCTACGAGCAGTACTTC.

The rearrangement uses TRBV11-3 and TRBJ2-7, with 8 positions matching TRBD1. V shed 5 bases and J 0 bases; nucleotides not matched to a gene: 3. Germline V gene data show CDR1 as SGHNT and CDR2 as YENEEA. The CDR3 covers 14 residues. CDR3 in DNA: TGTGCCAGCAGCCGGACAGGGAGCTCCTACGAGCAGTACTTC. This encodes CASSRTGSSYEQYF.

V usage is TRBV7-2 and J usage is TRBJ2-7; 11 bases agree with TRBD2. V was pared by 0 bases and J by 4 bases, with 8 bases of the junction left unmatched. This CDR3 spans 17 amino acids. CDR1 is SGHTA and CDR2 is FQGNSA in the germline V gene. This CDR3 is CASSLASGGAALYEQYF. Written as DNA, the CDR3 is TGTGCCAGCAGCTTAGCTAGCGGGGGGGCGGCGTTATACGAGCAGTACTTC.

The chain is built from TRBV28 and TRBJ2-1; D might be TRBD1 (5 bases). Germline CDR1 MDHEN, CDR2 SYDVKM. CDR3 size: 13 residues. The V and J ends lost 3 bases and 4 bases respectively, with 7 bases between them. CDR3: CASSLDKYNEQFF. The CDR3 DNA reads as TGTGCCAGCAGTTTGGACAAATACAATGAGCAGTTCTTC.

V usage is TRBV5-1 and J usage is TRBJ2-1; the D gene could be TRBD1 or TRBD2 (5 bases each). Trimming took 4 bases from V and 15 from J, leaving 17 bases between them. This CDR3 is 12 amino acids long. Germline V gives CDR1 SGHRS, CDR2 YFSETQ. The CDR3 loop reads CASSNVAGSPFF. The DNA for the CDR3 is TGCGCCAGCAGCAATGTTGCAGGGAGCCCGTTCTTC.

The chain uses TRBV4-3 and TRBJ1-1; D ambiguous. This CDR3 has 14 amino acids. The V gene's germline CDR1 is LGHNA and CDR2 YSLEER. The V and J ends lost 3 bases and 0 bases respectively, with 8 bases between them. The CDR3 loop is CASSHDNLNTEAFF. The CDR3 DNA is TGCGCCAGCAGCCATGACAACTTGAACACTGAAGCTTTCTTT.

This chain links TRBV6-5 with TRBJ2-3, with TRBD1 identical over 8 bases. This CDR3 comprises 15 residues. J gave up 5 bases and V 8 bases, and 12 bases lay outside the gene matches. Germline CDR1 reads MNHEY; CDR2 reads SVGAGI. CDR3 in DNA: TGTGCCAGCGGACCTTCGGGGACAGGATTAGATACGCAGTATTTT. As protein: CASGPSGTGLDTQYF.

The chain combines TRBV28 with TRBJ1-4, with D maybe TRBD1 (5 bases). CDR3 size: 15 residues. CDR1 is MDHEN, CDR2 SYDVKM, per germline. V gave up 7 bases and J gave up 3 bases, with 15 bases separating them. This CDR3 reads CASTSYGTANEKLFF. The CDR3 DNA sequence: TGTGCCAGCACCTCCTATGGGACTGCTAATGAAAAACTGTTTTTT.

This clone was picked up one time. Its ends do not fully match the called genes, so a read error is possible. This rearrangement joins TRBV10-3 to TRBJ1-2; D is uncertain. This CDR3 is 13 amino acids long. CDR1 and CDR2 from the germline V gene are ENHRY and SYGVKD. The CDR3 reads CAITWDQNYSYTF. The CDR3 nucleotides read TGTGCCATCACGTGGGATCAGAACTATAGCTACACCTTC.

The sample holds one count of this clone. The chain combines TRBV7-2 with TRBJ2-5, with D perhaps assigned TRBD1 or TRBD2 (5 bases each). CDR1 is SGHTA, CDR2 FQGNSA, per germline. Trimming shortened V by 1 base and J by 0 bases, and 15 bases separated the two germline ends. The CDR3 has 17 amino acids. The DNA for the CDR3 is TGTGCCAGCAGCTTAGGGGAATCCGGGACCCACCAAGAGACCCAGTACTTC. Residues: CASSLGESGTHQETQYF.

The V and J genes are TRBV29-1 and TRBJ2-7; 7 bases align to TRBD2. J lost 2 bases, V lost 7 bases, and 8 bases had no gene match. The CDR3 is 13 amino acids. CDR1 and CDR2 from the germline V gene are SQVTM and ANQGSEA. The CDR3 protein is CSASGGGAYEQYF. The CDR3 region has the DNA TGCAGCGCCTCGGGTGGGGGGGCCTACGAGCAGTACTTC.

The rearrangement links TRBV5-1 to TRBJ2-7; 12 bases match TRBD2. Germline CDR1 and CDR2: SGHRS and YFSETQ. The CDR3 consists of 16 residues. V lost 4 bases to trimming and J lost 1 base; unmatched junction nucleotides: 6. CDR3 region: CASSARLAGASYEQYF. The CDR3 DNA reads as TGCGCCAGCAGCGCTAGACTAGCGGGGGCTTCCTACGAGCAGTACTTC. Supplemented by reference TRBV5-1 and TRBJ2-7, the full variable domain reads KAGVTQTPRYLIKTRGQQVTLSCSPISGHRSVSWYQQTPGQGLQFLFEYFSETQRNKGNFPGRFSGRQFSNSRSEMNVSTLELGDSALYLCASSARLAGASYEQYFGPGTRLTVT.

V gene TRBV15 combines with J gene TRBJ2-3; 11 nucleotides align to TRBD2. V trimming: 1 base; J trimming: 2 bases; junction bases outside the gene matches: 8. There are 18 residues in the CDR3. Germline CDR1 and CDR2: LNHNV and YYDKDF (reference sequence). In DNA form, the CDR3 reads TGTGCCACCAGCAGAGCGCTAGCGGGGGGCCCCGCCACAGATACGCAGTATTTT. Its translation: CATSRALAGGPATDTQYF. The variable domain in full, completed from reference TRBV15 and TRBJ2-3, reads DAMVIQNPRYQVTQFGKPVTLSCSQTLNHNVMYWYQQKSSQAPKLLFHYYDKDFNNEADTPDNFQSRRPNTSFCFLDIRSPGLGDTAMYLCATSRALAGGPATDTQYFGPGTRLTVL.

The rearrangement links TRBV6-2 or TRBV6-3 to TRBJ1-5; D uncertain. This CDR3 region has 14 residues. The V gene's germline CDR1 is MNHEY and CDR2 SVGEGT. V lost 5 bases to trimming and J lost 4 bases, with 12 bases between them. The CDR3 reads CASSQETWNQPQHF. CDR3 bases: TGTGCCAGCAGTCAAGAGACATGGAATCAGCCCCAGCATTTT.